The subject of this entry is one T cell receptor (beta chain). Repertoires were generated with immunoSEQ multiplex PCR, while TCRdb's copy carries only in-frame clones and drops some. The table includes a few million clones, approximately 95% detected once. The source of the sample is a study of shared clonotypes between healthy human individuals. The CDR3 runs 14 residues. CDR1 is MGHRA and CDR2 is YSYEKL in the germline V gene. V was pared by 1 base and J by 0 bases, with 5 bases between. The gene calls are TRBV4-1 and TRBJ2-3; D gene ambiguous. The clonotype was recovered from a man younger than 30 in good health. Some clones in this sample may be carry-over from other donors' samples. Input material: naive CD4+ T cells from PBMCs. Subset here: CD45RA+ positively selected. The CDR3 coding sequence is TGCGCCAGCAGCCAAGTGCACAGCACAGATACGCAGTATTTT. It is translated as CASSQVHSTDTQYF.